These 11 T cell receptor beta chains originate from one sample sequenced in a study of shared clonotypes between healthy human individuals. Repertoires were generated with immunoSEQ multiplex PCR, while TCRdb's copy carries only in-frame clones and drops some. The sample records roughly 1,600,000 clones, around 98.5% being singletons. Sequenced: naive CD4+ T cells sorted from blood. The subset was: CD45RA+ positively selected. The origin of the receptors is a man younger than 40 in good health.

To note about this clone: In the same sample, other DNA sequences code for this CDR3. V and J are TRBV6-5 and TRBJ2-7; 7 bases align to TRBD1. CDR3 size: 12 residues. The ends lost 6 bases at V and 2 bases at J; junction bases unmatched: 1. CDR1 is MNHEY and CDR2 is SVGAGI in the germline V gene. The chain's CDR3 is CASSGTAYEQYF. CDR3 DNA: TGTGCCAGCAGCGGGACAGCCTACGAGCAGTACTTC.

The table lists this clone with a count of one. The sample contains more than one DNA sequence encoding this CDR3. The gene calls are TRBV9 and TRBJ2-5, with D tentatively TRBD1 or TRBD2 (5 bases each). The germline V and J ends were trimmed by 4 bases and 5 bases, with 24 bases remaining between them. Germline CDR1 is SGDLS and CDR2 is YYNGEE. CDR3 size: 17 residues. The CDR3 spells CASSPRGDRLAGETQYF. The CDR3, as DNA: TGTGCCAGCAGCCCTAGAGGGGACCGCTTGGCTGGGGAGACCCAGTACTTC.

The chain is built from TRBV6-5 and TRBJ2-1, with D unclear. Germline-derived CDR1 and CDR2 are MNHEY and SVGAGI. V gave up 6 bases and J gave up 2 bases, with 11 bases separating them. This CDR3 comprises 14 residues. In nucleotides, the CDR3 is TGTGCCAGCAGGTACGGCGTAGCCTACAATGAGCAGTTCTTC. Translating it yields CASRYGVAYNEQFF.

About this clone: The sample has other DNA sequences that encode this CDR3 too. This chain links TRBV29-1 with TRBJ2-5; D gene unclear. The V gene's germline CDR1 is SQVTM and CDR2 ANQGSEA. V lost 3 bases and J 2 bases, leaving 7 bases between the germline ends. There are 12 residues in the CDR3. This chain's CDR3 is CSVEQGQETQYF. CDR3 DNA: TGCAGCGTTGAGCAAGGGCAAGAGACCCAGTACTTC. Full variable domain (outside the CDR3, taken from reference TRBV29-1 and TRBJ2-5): SAVISQKPSRDICQRGTSLTIQCQVDSQVTMMFWYRQQPGQSLTLIATANQGSEATYESGFVIDKFPISRPNLTFSTLTVSNMSPEDSSIYLCSVEQGQETQYFGPGTRLLVL.

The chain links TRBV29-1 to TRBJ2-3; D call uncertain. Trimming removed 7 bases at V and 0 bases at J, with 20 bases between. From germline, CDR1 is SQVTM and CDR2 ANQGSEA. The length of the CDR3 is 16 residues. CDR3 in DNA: TGCAGCGCCCTCCCAAGCGTAGGAGTTAGCACAGATACGCAGTATTTT. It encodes CSALPSVGVSTDTQYF.

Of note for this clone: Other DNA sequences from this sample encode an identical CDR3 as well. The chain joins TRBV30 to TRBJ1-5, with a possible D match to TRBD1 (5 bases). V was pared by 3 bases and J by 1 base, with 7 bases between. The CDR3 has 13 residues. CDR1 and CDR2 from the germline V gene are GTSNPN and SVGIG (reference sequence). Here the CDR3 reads CAWSGDSNQPQHF. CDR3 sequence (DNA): TGTGCCTGGAGCGGGGACAGCAATCAGCCCCAGCATTTT.

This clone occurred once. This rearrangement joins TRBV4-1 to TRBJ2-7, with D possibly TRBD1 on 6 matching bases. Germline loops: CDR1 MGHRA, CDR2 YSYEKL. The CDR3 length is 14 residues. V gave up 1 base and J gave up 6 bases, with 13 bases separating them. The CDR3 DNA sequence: TGCGCCAGCAGCCAAGTTGGGGGCAATGGCGAGCAGTACTTC. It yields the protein CASSQVGGNGEQYF.

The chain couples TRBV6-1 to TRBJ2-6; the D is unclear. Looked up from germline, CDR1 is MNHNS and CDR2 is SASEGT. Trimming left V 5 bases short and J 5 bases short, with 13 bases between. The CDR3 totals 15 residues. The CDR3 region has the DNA TGTGCCAGCAGTAGGGTCGTCCTCTGGGCCAACGTCCTGACTTTC. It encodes CASSRVVLWANVLTF.

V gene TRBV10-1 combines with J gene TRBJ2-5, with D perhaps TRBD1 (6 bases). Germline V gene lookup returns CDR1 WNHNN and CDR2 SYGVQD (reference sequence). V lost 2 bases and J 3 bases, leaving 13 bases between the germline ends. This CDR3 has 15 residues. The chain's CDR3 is CASSEGQTGEETQYF. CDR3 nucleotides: TGCGCCAGCAGTGAGGGACAGACCGGCGAAGAGACCCAGTACTTC.

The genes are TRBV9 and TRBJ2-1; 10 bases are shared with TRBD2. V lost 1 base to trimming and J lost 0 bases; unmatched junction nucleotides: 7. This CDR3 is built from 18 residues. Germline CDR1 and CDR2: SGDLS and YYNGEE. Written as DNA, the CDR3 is TGTGCCAGCAGCGTAACAGCGGGAGGGCCTATCTCCTACAATGAGCAGTTCTTC. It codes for CASSVTAGGPISYNEQFF.

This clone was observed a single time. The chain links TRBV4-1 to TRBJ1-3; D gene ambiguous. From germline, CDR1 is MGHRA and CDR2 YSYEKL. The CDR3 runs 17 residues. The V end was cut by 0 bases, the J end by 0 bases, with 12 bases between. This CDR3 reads CASSQERARGSGNTIYF. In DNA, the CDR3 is TGCGCCAGCAGCCAAGAAAGGGCGCGAGGCTCTGGAAACACCATATATTTT.